This entry lists 5 T cell receptor beta chains sequenced from one sample in a study of regulatory T cells in long-lasting Graves disease. Combining iRepertoire HTBI primers with Arm-PCR of CDR3 regions, the authors built TCR beta libraries. TCRdb recomputed calls from the multiplex PCR reads with MiXCR, one row per CDR3 protein. Found here are 400,000 to 450,000 distinct CDR3 sequences, about 15% of them singletons; the top ten hold over 15%. Regarding time point: newly diagnosed GD, antithyroid drugs for less than 3 months. Scientists built the TCR library using RNA that was extracted from PBMCs. These data are also associated with another study on T cells in Graves' hyperthyroidism and ophthalmopathy.

The sample was peripheral blood mononuclear cells (PBMCs), taken at new diagnosis, from a patient treated with antithyroid drugs. The receptors shown here come from a woman under 40 with Graves disease.

This clonotype was counted a few times. This chain joins TRBV5-1 and TRBJ1-3, with a weak D call TRBD1 (5 bases). V lost 5 bases and J 0 bases, leaving 18 bases between the germline ends. The CDR3 contains 17 residues. CDR1 and CDR2 from the germline V gene are SGHRS and YFSETQ. The CDR3 reads CASRETRGELSGNTIYF. The CDR3 DNA follows: TGCGCCAGCAGGGAAACCCGAGGGGAACTCTCTGGAAACACCATATATTTT. Full variable domain (missing parts from reference TRBV5-1 and TRBJ1-3): KAGVTQTPRYLIKTRGQQVTLSCSPISGHRSVSWYQQTPGQGLQFLFEYFSETQRNKGNFPGRFSGRQFSNSRSEMNVSTLELGDSALYLCASRETRGELSGNTIYFGEGSWLTVV.

This chain links TRBV20-1 with TRBJ2-7; a possible D gene is TRBD2 (6 bases). The CDR3 runs to 14 residues. CDR1 and CDR2 from the germline V gene are DFQATT and SNEGSKA (reference sequence). V lost 5 bases to trimming and J lost 0 bases, with 14 bases between them. The CDR3 here is CSAPNRDSSYEQYF. The CDR3 bases are TGCAGTGCTCCCAACCGGGACTCCTCCTACGAGCAGTACTTC.

This clonotype occurred many times. The genes are TRBV3-1 and TRBJ1-1, with 8 nucleotides matching TRBD1. CDR1 is LGHDT, CDR2 YNNKEL, per germline (reference sequence). This CDR3 spans 14 amino acids. Trimming took 0 bases from V and 10 from J; bases not matched to a gene: 7. The CDR3 protein is CASSQENPGTGAFF. In nucleotides, the CDR3 is TGTGCCAGCAGCCAAGAAAACCCCGGGACAGGAGCTTTCTTT.

This clonotype was picked up many times. The chain carries TRBV24-1 and TRBJ2-7; 12 bases fit TRBD2. The CDR3 length is 15 residues. Germline-derived CDR1 and CDR2 are KGHDR and SFDVKD. V dropped 5 bases and J dropped 7; count of bases not matched to a gene: 8. The CDR3 reads CATSAKTSGSWEQYF. CDR3 DNA sequence: TGTGCCACCAGTGCGAAGACTAGCGGGAGCTGGGAGCAGTACTTC.

The V gene is TRBV27, the J gene TRBJ2-7; no clear D gene. CDR1 is MNHEY, CDR2 SMNVEV, per germline (reference sequence). The CDR3 extends over 12 amino acids. Trimming shortened V by 11 bases and J by 7 bases, and 18 bases separated the two germline ends. CDR3 sequence: CASGKPDLEQYF. In DNA, the CDR3 is TGTGCCTCTGGGAAGCCTGATCTTGAGCAGTACTTC.